Listed here are 24 T cell receptor beta chains from one sample, sequenced in a study of blood T cell repertoires in COVID-19. Data came from immunoSEQ multiplex PCR; TCRdb stores just in-frame clones and leaves some out. The repertoire holds tens of thousands of clones, with 70% to 90% as singletons. Sequenced sample: peripheral blood. The origin of the receptors is a human donor in a cohort sampled during active COVID-19.

The V gene is TRBV3-1 (or the pseudogene TRBV3-2), the J gene TRBJ1-4; 8 bases match TRBD1. The CDR3 length is 14 residues. With 1 base clipped from V and 8 bases from J, the junction kept 3 bases outside the gene matches. Germline CDR1 LGHDT, CDR2 YNNKEL (reference sequence). CDR3 region: CASSQGTGNEKLFF. For the CDR3, the DNA is TGTGCCAGCAGCCAAGGGACAGGGAACGAAAAACTGTTTTTT.

The chain recombines TRBV29-1 with TRBJ2-6; TRBD2 might be the D (6 bases). Germline loops: CDR1 SQVTM, CDR2 ANQGSEA. V was clipped by 3 bases and J by 0 bases, with 6 bases between them. The CDR3 runs 14 residues. For the CDR3, the DNA is TGCAGCGTTGAGGAGGGCTCTGGGGCCAACGTCCTGACTTTC. Translating gives CSVEEGSGANVLTF.

Comments on this clone: The sample has other DNA sequences that encode this CDR3 too. The chain combines TRBV3-1 (or the pseudogene TRBV3-2) with TRBJ2-3, with TRBD2 matching over 16 bases. Germline CDR1 reads LGHDT; CDR2 reads YNNKEL (reference sequence). The ends lost 0 bases at V and 1 base at J; junction bases unmatched: 7. This CDR3 region has 20 residues. The CDR3 coding sequence is TGTGCCAGCAGCCAAGATAGGTCCGGGACTAGCGGGGGGGGCACAGATACGCAGTATTTT. Translated, it gives CASSQDRSGTSGGGTDTQYF.

The chain couples TRBV9 to TRBJ1-1; no firm D call. The V gene lost 0 bases and the J gene lost 5 bases, with 11 bases spanning the gap. The CDR3 has 14 amino acids. CDR1 is SGDLS and CDR2 is YYNGEE in the germline V gene. DNA for the CDR3: TGTGCCAGCAGCGTAGAGGCGGGGAATACTGAAGCTTTCTTT. It codes for CASSVEAGNTEAFF. Complete variable domain (other parts from reference TRBV9 and TRBJ1-1): DSGVTQTPKHLITATGQRVTLRCSPRSGDLSVYWYQQSLDQGLQFLIQYYNGEERAKGNILERFSAQQFPDLHSELNLSSLELGDSALYFCASSVEAGNTEAFFGQGTRLTVV.

The chain links TRBV3-1 (or the pseudogene TRBV3-2) to TRBJ1-2; 7 bases agree with TRBD1. This CDR3 comprises 12 residues. With V trimmed by 2 bases and J by 9 bases, 3 bases remained unmatched. The germline V gene has CDR1 LGHDT and CDR2 YNNKEL (reference sequence). Here the CDR3 reads CASSQQGGSYTF. The CDR3, as DNA: TGTGCCAGCAGCCAACAGGGGGGAAGCTACACCTTC.

A few counts support this clone. J is TRBJ2-7 and V is TRBV7-2; 13 bases align to TRBD2. Germline trimming cut 4 bases from V and 4 bases from J; bases unmatched to any gene: 1. The germline gives CDR1 SGHTA, CDR2 FQGNSA. The CDR3 sequence is 14 residues long. The CDR3: CASSSGLAGYEQYF. CDR3 DNA sequence: TGTGCCAGCAGCTCGGGACTAGCGGGATACGAGCAGTACTTC.

This chain uses TRBV2 with TRBJ1-1; 11 nucleotides line up with TRBD1. From germline, CDR1 is SNHLY and CDR2 FYNNEI. CDR3 length: 15 amino acids. V shed 0 bases and J 5 bases; nucleotides not matched to a gene: 2. The CDR3 nucleotides read TGTGCCAGCAGTGAAGCCGGGACAGGGGGAACTGAAGCTTTCTTT. Amino acid sequence: CASSEAGTGGTEAFF. Looking up the rest from reference TRBV2 and TRBJ1-1 gives the full variable domain: EPEVTQTPSHQVTQMGQEVILRCVPISNHLYFYWYRQILGQKVEFLVSFYNNEISEKSEIFDDQFSVERPDGSNFTLKIRSTKLEDSAMYFCASSEAGTGGTEAFFGQGTRLTVV.

The chain has TRBV4-1 and TRBJ1-4, with TRBD1 identical over 7 bases. Per germline, CDR1 MGHRA and CDR2 YSYEKL. This CDR3 is built from 16 residues. V lost 1 base to trimming and J lost 8 bases; unmatched junction nucleotides: 10. The CDR3 protein is CASSQGGTAGGEKLFF. The CDR3 DNA follows: TGCGCCAGCAGCCAAGGCGGGACAGCCGGAGGCGAAAAACTGTTTTTT.

The CDR3 loop is CAWSVLAQYNEQFF. The CDR3 DNA reads as TGTGCCTGGAGTGTCCTAGCGCAATACAATGAGCAGTTCTTC. The rearrangement joins TRBV30 to TRBJ2-1, with a tentative D call TRBD2 (6 bases). The V and J ends lost 0 bases and 4 bases respectively, with 10 bases between them. CDR3 length equals 14 residues. Germline V gives CDR1 GTSNPN, CDR2 SVGIG (reference sequence). The whole variable domain, remainder taken from reference TRBV30 and TRBJ2-1, is SQTIHQWPATLVQPVGSPLSLECTVEGTSNPNLYWYRQAAGRGLQLLFYSVGIGQISSEVPQNLSASRPQDRQFILSSKKLLLSDSGFYLCAWSVLAQYNEQFFGPGTRLTVL.

This clone is classed as medium-sized (0.01 to 0.1%). V is TRBV4-1 and J is TRBJ2-7; unclear D gene. The V gene's germline CDR1 is MGHRA and CDR2 YSYEKL. The ends were cut back, 0 bases at V and 2 bases at J, with 17 bases in the middle. The CDR3 spans 17 residues. CDR3 bases: TGCGCCAGCAGCCAAGATGGAGTTCGAGACTCAGCCTACGAGCAGTACTTC. This sequence encodes CASSQDGVRDSAYEQYF.

The genes are TRBV5-1 and TRBJ2-2; D possibly corresponds to TRBD2 (6 bases). Germline values: CDR1 SGHRS, CDR2 YFSETQ. This CDR3 contains 13 residues. With 1 base removed from V and 6 bases from J, the gap between germline ends came to 7 bases. CDR3 amino acids: CASSLRESGELFF. CDR3 nucleotide sequence: TGCGCCAGCAGCTTGCGGGAGTCCGGGGAGCTGTTTTTT.

The sample holds one count of this clone. The chain links TRBV28 to TRBJ1-5; D is possibly TRBD1 (5 bases). CDR3 length equals 13 residues. In germline, CDR1 is MDHEN, CDR2 SYDVKM. The germline V and J ends were trimmed by 4 bases and 10 bases, with 14 bases remaining between them. CDR3 sequence reads: CASSSGNQGPQHF. CDR3 sequence (DNA): TGTGCCAGCAGTTCTGGAAATCAGGGACCCCAGCATTTT. Drawing the rest from reference TRBV28 and TRBJ1-5, the complete variable domain is DVKVTQSSRYLVKRTGEKVFLECVQDMDHENMFWYRQDPGLGLRLIYFSYDVKMKEKGDIPEGYSVSREKKERFSLILESASTNQTSMYLCASSSGNQGPQHFGDGTRLSIL.

The V and J genes are TRBV19 and TRBJ1-2, with TRBD1 matching 9 bases. This CDR3 has 15 amino acids. The junction had 13 bases not matched to a gene; V was cut back by 7 bases and J by 7 bases. CDR1 LNHDA and CDR2 SQIVND come from the germline V gene (reference sequence). In DNA form, the CDR3 reads TGTGCCAGTAAACCAGCCCGGGACAGGGTTGGTGGCTACACCTTC. Translation: CASKPARDRVGGYTF.

This chain joins TRBV6-2 or TRBV6-3 and TRBJ1-3; 7 bases are a match to TRBD1. J was trimmed by 2 bases and V by 4 bases; bases with no gene match: 8. Per germline, CDR1 MNHEY and CDR2 SVGEGT. This CDR3 is 16 amino acids long. The CDR3 DNA follows: TGTGCCAGCAGTTCGTCCGGGACAGTGGCTGGAAACACCATATATTTT. Translation gives CASSSSGTVAGNTIYF.

The chain combines TRBV6-2 or TRBV6-3 with TRBJ2-1; no reliable D call. This CDR3 comprises 15 residues. The ends were cut back, 6 bases at V and 0 bases at J, with 12 bases in the middle. In germline, CDR1 is MNHEY, CDR2 SVGEGT. The chain's CDR3 is CASSLDAPSYNEQFF. The CDR3 DNA reads TGTGCCAGCAGCTTAGATGCTCCCTCCTACAATGAGCAGTTCTTC.

CDR3 bases: TGTGCCAGCAGCTTAGGGGGACAGGGGGCTGGTGGCTACACCTTC. Translating it yields CASSLGGQGAGGYTF. The V gene is TRBV7-2, the J gene TRBJ1-2, with 12 bases lining up with TRBD1. The CDR3 extends over 15 amino acids. Germline CDR1 is SGHTA and CDR2 is FQGNSA. V shed 1 base and J 7 bases; nucleotides not matched to a gene: 4.

The V and J genes are TRBV28 and TRBJ2-3; 7 bases align to TRBD2. Germline V gives CDR1 MDHEN, CDR2 SYDVKM. This CDR3 contains 12 residues. Trimming took 6 bases from V and 6 from J; bases not matched to a gene: 3. Here the CDR3 DNA reads TGTGCCAGCAGGGGGGGGGTGGATACGCAGTATTTT. Encoded protein: CASRGGVDTQYF. The whole variable domain, filled in from reference TRBV28 and TRBJ2-3, reads DVKVTQSSRYLVKRTGEKVFLECVQDMDHENMFWYRQDPGLGLRLIYFSYDVKMKEKGDIPEGYSVSREKKERFSLILESASTNQTSMYLCASRGGVDTQYFGPGTRLTVL.

J is TRBJ1-4 and V is TRBV4-1; TRBD1 might be the D (5 bases). CDR3 size: 13 residues. Trimming pared 6 bases from V and 8 bases from J, leaving 13 bases between. Looked up from germline, CDR1 is MGHRA and CDR2 is YSYEKL. The CDR3 sequence is CASRDQGREKLFF. CDR3 bases: TGCGCCAGCAGGGACCAGGGTAGGGAAAAACTGTTTTTT.

The chain carries TRBV5-1 and TRBJ2-1, with 9 nucleotides matching TRBD2. The CDR3 length is 14 residues. The V gene's germline CDR1 is SGHRS and CDR2 YFSETQ. The V gene end was trimmed by 4 bases and the J gene end by 9 bases; junction bases not matched to a gene: 8. As DNA, the CDR3 is TGCGCCAGCAGCGGGGGACTAGCCGACGGTGAGCAGTTCTTC. Its translation is CASSGGLADGEQFF.

The chain employs TRBV5-1 and TRBJ2-7; 9 nucleotides agree with TRBD1. The CDR3 spans 16 residues. V trimming: 0 bases; J trimming: 4 bases; junction bases outside the gene matches: 8. The germline V gene encodes CDR1 SGHRS and CDR2 YFSETQ. The CDR3 DNA reads as TGCGCCAGCAGCTTGGATGGGACAGGGCGCCAATACGAGCAGTACTTC. This gives the protein CASSLDGTGRQYEQYF.

In DNA, the CDR3 is TGCAGCGTTGGTGGGACAAAAACGAACCAAGAGACCCAGTACTTC. Translating gives CSVGGTKTNQETQYF. V usage is TRBV29-1 and J usage is TRBJ2-5, with a possible D match to TRBD1 (6 bases). The V gene lost 4 bases and the J gene lost 0 bases, with 15 bases spanning the gap. Germline V gives CDR1 SQVTM, CDR2 ANQGSEA. This CDR3 is 15 amino acids long.

The gene calls are TRBV7-2 and TRBJ2-7, with D possibly TRBD2 on 5 matching bases. The germline V gene encodes CDR1 SGHTA and CDR2 FQGNSA. The CDR3 sequence is 14 residues long. Trimming removed 0 bases from V and 0 bases from J, with 6 bases in between. The DNA for the CDR3 is TGTGCCAGCAGCTTAGCCGGGAACTCCTACGAGCAGTACTTC. Amino acids: CASSLAGNSYEQYF.

J is TRBJ1-4 and V is TRBV5-4, with D possibly TRBD1 on 6 matching bases. The CDR3 contains 14 residues. Trimming stripped 2 bases from V and 7 bases from J, with 12 bases between. From germline, CDR1 is SGHNT and CDR2 YYREEE (reference sequence). The CDR3 protein is CASSLEVGGEKLFF. The DNA for the CDR3 is TGTGCCAGCAGCTTAGAAGTAGGGGGTGAAAAACTGTTTTTT.

The rearrangement joins TRBV9 to TRBJ2-1, with unresolved D. The germline V gene encodes CDR1 SGDLS and CDR2 YYNGEE. The V gene lost 0 bases and the J gene lost 3 bases, with 10 bases spanning the gap. This CDR3 has 15 amino acids. Written as DNA, the CDR3 is TGTGCCAGCAGCGTAGAGTTTAACAACTACAATGAGCAGTTCTTC. This gives the protein CASSVEFNNYNEQFF.